This T cell receptor beta chain derives from a study of blood T cell repertoires in COVID-19. Across the whole study: Researchers got acute and convalescent COVID-19 samples from the United States, Italy and Spain.

Method: immunoSEQ multiplex PCR; TCRdb's copy keeps in-frame clones and lacks some. The sample has 310,000 or so clones; approximately 90% are singletons. The germline V gene has CDR1 SEHNR and CDR2 FQNEAQ (reference sequence). V shed 8 bases, J shed 1 base, and the junction held 7 bases outside the gene matches. This CDR3 spans 14 amino acids. The rearrangement links TRBV7-9 to TRBJ1-1, with TRBD1 matching over 7 bases. The sequenced sample consisted of PBMCs or T cells enriched from blood (not recorded which). The clonotype originates from a woman between 25 and 40 years old who had recovered from COVID-19. CDR3 sequence: CASLGQVPNTEAFF. The CDR3 DNA reads TGTGCCAGCCTTGGACAGGTCCCGAACACTGAAGCTTTCTTT.